The source of this TCR beta chain is a study of post-analysis software for immune sequencing data. Whole-study findings and limits: A few TRBV segments occurring more often in patients than controls included TRBV5-6, TRBV5-1 and TRBV20-1.

This clonotype was counted at least ten times. The target antigen is unknown. Unique molecular identifiers tagged the TCR beta cDNA libraries. From the PCR reads, TCRdb called clonotypes with MiXCR, one entry per CDR3 protein. This sample has 350,000 to 500,000 distinct CDR3 sequences, with approximately 42% found just once. CDR1 and CDR2 (germline): SQVTM, ANQGSEA. Between the trimmed V and J ends, which lost 3 bases and 3 bases, there was a span of 6 bases. The CDR3 is 11 amino acids. The sequenced sample consisted of blood. The rearrangement links TRBV29-1 to TRBJ2-7, with D perhaps TRBD1 (6 bases). The TCR comes from a girl aged 2 to 9 with multiple sclerosis. The CDR3, as DNA: TGCAGCGTTGACAGGGGCTACGAGCAGTACTTC. Its protein product is CSVDRGYEQYF.